This T cell receptor (beta chain) was sequenced in a study of blood T cell repertoires in COVID-19. Germline CDR1 is SGHRS and CDR2 is YFSETQ. The CDR3 extends over 14 amino acids. The V and J ends lost 0 bases and 7 bases, in that order; junction bases with no gene match: 6. Only in-frame clones appear in the TCRdb table, and some are missing; sequencing was by immunoSEQ multiplex PCR. The sample has tens of thousands of clones, 80% seen once; the top ten hold 55% to 65%. Sequenced: peripheral blood. V usage is TRBV5-1 and J usage is TRBJ2-7; 8 bases agree with TRBD2. This receptor was identified in a woman older than 75 with acute or convalescent COVID-19. CDR3 sequence: CASSLESGSLEQYF. In nucleotides, the CDR3 is TGCGCCAGCAGCTTGGAGAGCGGGAGCTTGGAGCAGTACTTC.